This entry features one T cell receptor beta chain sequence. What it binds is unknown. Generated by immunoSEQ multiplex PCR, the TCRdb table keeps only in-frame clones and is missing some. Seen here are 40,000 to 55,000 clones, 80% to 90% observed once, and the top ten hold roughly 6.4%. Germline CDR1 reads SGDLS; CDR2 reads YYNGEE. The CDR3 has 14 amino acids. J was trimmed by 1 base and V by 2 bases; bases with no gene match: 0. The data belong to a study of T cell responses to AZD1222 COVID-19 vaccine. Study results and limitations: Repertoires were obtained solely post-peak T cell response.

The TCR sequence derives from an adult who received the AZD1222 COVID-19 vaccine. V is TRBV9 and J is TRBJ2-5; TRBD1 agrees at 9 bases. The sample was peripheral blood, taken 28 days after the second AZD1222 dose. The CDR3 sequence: CASSVTGGQETQYF. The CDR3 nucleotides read TGTGCCAGCAGCGTGACAGGGGGCCAAGAGACCCAGTACTTC.